This is a list of T cell receptor beta chains from one sample in a study of early T cells in non-severe SARS-CoV-2 infection. TCRdb called the 5' RACE reads again in MiXCR, with one record for every CDR3 protein. The data contain tens of thousands of distinct CDR3 sequences, approximately 8.9% of them singletons. Sequenced input: whole blood. The receptors originated from an adult who was a healthcare worker with PCR-confirmed SARS-CoV-2 infection or an uninfected control (not recorded which). CDR3s include the opening cysteine and the closing phenylalanine or tryptophan. Fields, in order: clone size, V gene, D gene, CDR3 protein. D genes are given only for firm matches. Some rows mark clone size as missing; the rest say once, few, many or name a class of expanded clone.

>many|TRBV14|TRBD1
CASSLTGRNQPQHF
>-|TRBV4-2|-
CASSPGRQGEQYF
>few|TRBV3-1|-
CASSQDVGSQETQYF
>many|TRBV7-2|-
CASSLGSGPDYEQYF
>many|TRBV5-4|-
CASSLVGTADTQYF
>few|TRBV27|-
CASSLTGYNSPLHF
>few|TRBV6-1|TRBD1
CASSEAGGAGEKLFF
>many|TRBV5-1|-
CASSWGDRTKNIQYF
>many|TRBV7-3|-
CASSDRTGGDTQYF
>once|TRBV7-8|-
CASSPANHNSPLHF
>-|TRBV20-1|-
CSAGADTDTQYF
>few|TRBV20-1|-
CSARDGGRVNTGELFF
>many|TRBV7-9|-
CASSLGVAGSFSSYNEQFF
>medium-sized|TRBV12-3/TRBV12-4|TRBD1
CASSFWTGGTEAFF
>-|TRBV6-2/TRBV6-3|-
CASSLTRGSVTGELFF
>few|TRBV12-3/TRBV12-4|-
CASSFGENTEAFF
>-|TRBV6-2/TRBV6-3|TRBD2
CASREGGPGNEQFF
>-|TRBV10-2|-
CASATLHGEKLFF
>-|TRBV7-2|-
CASTSPPTGELFF
>few|TRBV4-2|TRBD1
CASSPDRAIYGYTF
>few|TRBV28|-
CASSSYQETQYF
>-|TRBV4-3|-
CASSQEKNTEAFF
>medium-sized|TRBV5-1|-
CASSLLKNTGELFF
>many|TRBV5-1|-
CASSLTGNTGELFF
>few|TRBV28|-
CASSAFYEQYF
>many|TRBV29-1|-
CSVRQSDTQYF
>few|TRBV4-1|-
CASSQGHGHIVNYGYTF
>many|TRBV7-2|TRBD1
CASSFIRDRVRGSSPLHF
>few|TRBV2|-
CASSSEGNTEAFF
>few|TRBV5-1|-
CASSFGHSGNTIYF
>many|TRBV7-9|TRBD1
CASSWDRGNTEAFF
>many|TRBV29-1|-
CSVVSNGREGEQYF
>-|TRBV12-3/TRBV12-4|TRBD1
CASSLGQVYEQYF
>many|TRBV7-9|-
CASSFTYSYEQYF
>-|TRBV29-1|TRBD1
CSVLRQGAGEQYF
>many|TRBV5-6|TRBD2
CASSFGPAGGNADTQYF
>many|TRBV5-1|-
CASSLFFGEAGDTQYF
>many|TRBV12-3/TRBV12-4|-
CASSPRRSSGNTIYF
>many|TRBV20-1|TRBD2
CSASLAGNTDTQYF
>few|TRBV5-1|-
CASSDRTDMNTEAFF
>many|TRBV6-5|TRBD1
CASRPGTGGTYEQYF